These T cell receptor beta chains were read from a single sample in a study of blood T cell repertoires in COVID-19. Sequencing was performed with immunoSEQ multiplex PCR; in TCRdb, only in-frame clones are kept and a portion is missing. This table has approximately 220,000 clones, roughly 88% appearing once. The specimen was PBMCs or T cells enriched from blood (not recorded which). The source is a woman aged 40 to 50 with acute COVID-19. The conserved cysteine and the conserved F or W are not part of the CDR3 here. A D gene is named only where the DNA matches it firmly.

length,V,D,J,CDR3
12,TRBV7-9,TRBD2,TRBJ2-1,ASTPRGGGNEQF
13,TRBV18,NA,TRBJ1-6,ASSQLQGGNSPLH
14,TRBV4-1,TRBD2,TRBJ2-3,ASSLERGGPTDTQY
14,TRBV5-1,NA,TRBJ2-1,ASSLGDSPSYNEQF
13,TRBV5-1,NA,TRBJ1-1,ASSLAYGEGTEAF
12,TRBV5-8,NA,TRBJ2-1,ASSLAGWDNEQF
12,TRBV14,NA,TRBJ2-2,ASSLFRVTGELF
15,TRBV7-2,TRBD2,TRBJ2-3,ASSWGLAGYRTDTQY
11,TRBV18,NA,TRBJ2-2,ASSPTGTGELF
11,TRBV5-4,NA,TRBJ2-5,ASSLWGVGTQY
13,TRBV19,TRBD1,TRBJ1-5,ASSIDRGENQPQH
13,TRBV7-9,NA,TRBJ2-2,ASSLRGGNTGELF
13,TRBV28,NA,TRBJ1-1,ASSFSDRLNTEAF
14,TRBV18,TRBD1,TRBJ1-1,ASSREAGTGGPEAF
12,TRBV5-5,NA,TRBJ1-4,ASTDWPTNEKLF
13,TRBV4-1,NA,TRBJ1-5,ASSRGAPFNQPQH
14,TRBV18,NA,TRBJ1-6,ASVQSQGNYNSPLH
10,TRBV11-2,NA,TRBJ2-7,ASGGRWNEQY
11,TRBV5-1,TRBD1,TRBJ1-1,ASQRTGGTEAF
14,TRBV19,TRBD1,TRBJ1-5,ASSMGTGNSNQPQH
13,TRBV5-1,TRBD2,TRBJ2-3,ASSLHSGGADTQY
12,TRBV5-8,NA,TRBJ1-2,ASSFRTDSTGYT
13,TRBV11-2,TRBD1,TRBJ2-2,ASSLGGQGAVELF
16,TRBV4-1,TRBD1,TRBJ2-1,ASSQDPGGTGPYNEQF